This T cell receptor (beta chain) is from a study of T cells after yellow fever vaccination. About the study: Libraries from low-cell-number fractions were prepared with the SMART-Seq v4 Ultra Low Input RNA kit.

Researchers made TCR cDNA using 5'RACE template switching, and this step added a universal primer site and UMIs. From the 5' RACE reads, TCRdb called clonotypes with MiXCR, one entry per CDR3 protein. The sample holds around 27,000 distinct CDR3 sequences, approximately 4% seen once. This CDR3 comprises 16 residues. Germline V CDR1 and CDR2: SGHTA, FQGNSA. V was shortened by 2 bases and J by 2 bases, with 14 bases between the two germline ends. Overall study results and limits: It was the secondary response that reached its peak faster, day 5 versus 15, but it was weaker.

This clonotype has ten or more counts. Antigen specificity is unknown. V usage is TRBV7-2 and J usage is TRBJ2-3; D is undetermined. Sequenced here: CD8+ T cells sorted from PBMCs, sampled 5 days after the yellow fever booster vaccination. The source of this sequence is a man in his thirties or forties who received the YFV17D yellow fever vaccine. The CDR3 region is CASSLNNLRTTDTQYF. CDR3 nucleotide sequence: TGTGCCAGCAGCTTAAATAACCTCAGGACCACAGATACGCAGTATTTT.